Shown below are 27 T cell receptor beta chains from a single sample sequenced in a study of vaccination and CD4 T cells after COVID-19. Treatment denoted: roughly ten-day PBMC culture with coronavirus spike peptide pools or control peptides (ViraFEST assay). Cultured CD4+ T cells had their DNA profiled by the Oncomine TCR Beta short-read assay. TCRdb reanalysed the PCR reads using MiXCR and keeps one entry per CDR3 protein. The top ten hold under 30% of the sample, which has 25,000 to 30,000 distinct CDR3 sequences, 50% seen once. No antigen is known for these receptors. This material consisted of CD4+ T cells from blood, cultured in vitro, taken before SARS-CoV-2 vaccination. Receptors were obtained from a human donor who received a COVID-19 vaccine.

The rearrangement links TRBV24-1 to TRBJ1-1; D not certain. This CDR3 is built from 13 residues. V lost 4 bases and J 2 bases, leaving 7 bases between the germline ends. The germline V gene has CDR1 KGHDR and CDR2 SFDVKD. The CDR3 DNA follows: TGTGCCACCAGTGAGGCGGACAACACTGAAGCTTTCTTT. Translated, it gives CATSEADNTEAFF.

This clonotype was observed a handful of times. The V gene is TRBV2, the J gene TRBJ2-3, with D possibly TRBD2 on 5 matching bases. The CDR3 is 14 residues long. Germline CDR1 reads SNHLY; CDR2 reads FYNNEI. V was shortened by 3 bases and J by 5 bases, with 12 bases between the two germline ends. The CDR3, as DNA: TGTGCCAGCAGTGAGGTCCGAAGCGGAGATACGCAGTATTTT. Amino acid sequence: CASSEVRSGDTQYF.

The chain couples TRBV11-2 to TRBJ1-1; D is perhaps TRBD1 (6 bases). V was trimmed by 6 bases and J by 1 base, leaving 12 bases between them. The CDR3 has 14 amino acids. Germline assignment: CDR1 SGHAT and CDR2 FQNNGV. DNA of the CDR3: TGTGCCAGCAGAGATGGACAGTGGAACACTGAAGCTTTCTTT. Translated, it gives CASRDGQWNTEAFF.

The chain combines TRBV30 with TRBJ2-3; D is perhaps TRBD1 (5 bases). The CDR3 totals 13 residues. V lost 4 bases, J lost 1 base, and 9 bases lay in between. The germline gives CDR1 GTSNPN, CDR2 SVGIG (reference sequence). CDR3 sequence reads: CAWKSRGTDTQYF. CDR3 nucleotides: TGTGCCTGGAAATCCAGGGGCACAGATACGCAGTATTTT.

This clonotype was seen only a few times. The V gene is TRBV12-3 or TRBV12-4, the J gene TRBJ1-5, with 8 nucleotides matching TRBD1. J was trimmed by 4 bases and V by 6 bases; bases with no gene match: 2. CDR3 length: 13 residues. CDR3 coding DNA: TGTGCCAGCAGGGACAGGGTTAATCAGCCCCAGCATTTT. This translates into CASRDRVNQPQHF.

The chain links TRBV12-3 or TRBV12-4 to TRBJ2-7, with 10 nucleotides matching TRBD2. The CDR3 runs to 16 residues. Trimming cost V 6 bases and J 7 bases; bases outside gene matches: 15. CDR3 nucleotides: TGTGCCAGCAGATCCCAACTGAGCGGGGGGGCTGGGGAGCAGTACTTC. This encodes CASRSQLSGGAGEQYF.

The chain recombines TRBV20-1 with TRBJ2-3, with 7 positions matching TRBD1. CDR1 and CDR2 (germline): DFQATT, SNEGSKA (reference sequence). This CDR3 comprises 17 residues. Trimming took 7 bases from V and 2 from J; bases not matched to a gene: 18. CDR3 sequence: CSGVQGTSSLITDTQYF. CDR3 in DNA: TGCAGTGGAGTACAGGGGACGAGCTCGCTAATCACAGATACGCAGTATTTT.

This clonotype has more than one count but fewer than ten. This CDR3 reads CASSAGTGWADTQYF. CDR3 DNA sequence: TGCGCCAGCAGTGCTGGGACCGGGTGGGCAGATACGCAGTATTTT. This chain uses TRBV10-1 with TRBJ2-3; D is perhaps TRBD1 or TRBD2 (5 bases each). Between the trimmed V and J ends, which lost 4 bases and 4 bases, there was a span of 15 bases. Germline lookup yields CDR1 WNHNN and CDR2 SYGVQD (reference sequence). This CDR3 is built from 15 residues.

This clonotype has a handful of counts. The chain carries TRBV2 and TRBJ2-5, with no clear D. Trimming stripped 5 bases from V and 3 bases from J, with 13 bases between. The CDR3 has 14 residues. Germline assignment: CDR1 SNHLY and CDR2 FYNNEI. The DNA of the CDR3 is TGTGCCAGCAGTCCACTCCTGGATAAAGAGACCCAGTACTTC. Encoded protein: CASSPLLDKETQYF. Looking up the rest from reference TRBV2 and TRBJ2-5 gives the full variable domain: EPEVTQTPSHQVTQMGQEVILRCVPISNHLYFYWYRQILGQKVEFLVSFYNNEISEKSEIFDDQFSVERPDGSNFTLKIRSTKLEDSAMYFCASSPLLDKETQYFGPGTRLLVL.

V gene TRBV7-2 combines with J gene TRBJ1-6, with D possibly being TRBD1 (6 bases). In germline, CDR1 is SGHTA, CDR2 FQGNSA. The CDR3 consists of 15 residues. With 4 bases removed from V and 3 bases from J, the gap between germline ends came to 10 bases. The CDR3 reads CASSSSTGYNSPLHF. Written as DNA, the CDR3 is TGTGCCAGCAGCTCGTCGACAGGCTATAATTCACCCCTCCACTTT. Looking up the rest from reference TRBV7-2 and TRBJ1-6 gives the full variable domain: GAGVSQSPSNKVTEKGKDVELRCDPISGHTALYWYRQSLGQGLEFLIYFQGNSAPDKSGLPSDRFSAERTGGSVSTLTIQRTQQEDSAVYLCASSSSTGYNSPLHFGNGTRLTVT.

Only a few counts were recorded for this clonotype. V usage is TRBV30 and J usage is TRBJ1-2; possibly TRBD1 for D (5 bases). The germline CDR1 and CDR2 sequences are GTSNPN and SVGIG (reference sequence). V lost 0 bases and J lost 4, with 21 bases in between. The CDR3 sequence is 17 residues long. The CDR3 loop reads CAWSVSAGKDWIYGYTF. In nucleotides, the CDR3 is TGTGCCTGGAGTGTATCGGCAGGGAAGGATTGGATCTATGGCTACACCTTC.

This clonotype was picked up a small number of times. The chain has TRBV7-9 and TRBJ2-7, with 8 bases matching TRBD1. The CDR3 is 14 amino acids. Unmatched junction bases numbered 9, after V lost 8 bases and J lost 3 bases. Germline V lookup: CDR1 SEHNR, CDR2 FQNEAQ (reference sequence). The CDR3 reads CASGPGQVYYEQYF. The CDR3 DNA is TGTGCCAGCGGTCCGGGACAGGTTTACTACGAGCAGTACTTC.

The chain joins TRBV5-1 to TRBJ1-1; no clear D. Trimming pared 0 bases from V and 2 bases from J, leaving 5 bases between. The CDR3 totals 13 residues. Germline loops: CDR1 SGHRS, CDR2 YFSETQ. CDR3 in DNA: TGCGCCAGCAGCTTGGGGGGAAACACTGAAGCTTTCTTT. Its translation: CASSLGGNTEAFF.

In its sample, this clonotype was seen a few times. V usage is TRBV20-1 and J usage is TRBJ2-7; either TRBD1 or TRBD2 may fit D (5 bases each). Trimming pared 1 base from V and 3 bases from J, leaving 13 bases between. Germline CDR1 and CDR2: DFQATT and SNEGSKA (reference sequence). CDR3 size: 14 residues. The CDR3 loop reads CSARVRGVNYEQYF. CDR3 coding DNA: TGCAGTGCTAGAGTTAGAGGGGTCAACTACGAGCAGTACTTC.

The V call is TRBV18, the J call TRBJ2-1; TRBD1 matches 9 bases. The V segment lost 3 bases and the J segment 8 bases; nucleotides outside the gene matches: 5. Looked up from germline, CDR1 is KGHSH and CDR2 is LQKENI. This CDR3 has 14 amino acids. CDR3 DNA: TGTGCCAGCTCACCCCGGGACAGGGCCCATGAGCAGTTCTTC. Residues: CASSPRDRAHEQFF.

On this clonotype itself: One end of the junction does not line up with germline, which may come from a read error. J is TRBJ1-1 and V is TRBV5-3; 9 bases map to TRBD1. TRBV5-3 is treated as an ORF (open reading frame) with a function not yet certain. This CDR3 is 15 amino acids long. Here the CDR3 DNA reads TGTGCCAGCAGCTTGGTGGGACAGGGGAACACTGAAGCTTTCTTT. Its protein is CASSLVGQGNTEAFF.

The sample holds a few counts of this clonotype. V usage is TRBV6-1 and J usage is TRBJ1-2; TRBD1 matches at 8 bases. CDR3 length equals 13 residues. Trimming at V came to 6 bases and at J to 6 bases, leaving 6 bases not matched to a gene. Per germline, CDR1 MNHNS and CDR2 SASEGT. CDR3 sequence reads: CASRSGQEHGYTF. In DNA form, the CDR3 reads TGTGCCAGCAGATCGGGACAGGAGCATGGCTACACCTTC.

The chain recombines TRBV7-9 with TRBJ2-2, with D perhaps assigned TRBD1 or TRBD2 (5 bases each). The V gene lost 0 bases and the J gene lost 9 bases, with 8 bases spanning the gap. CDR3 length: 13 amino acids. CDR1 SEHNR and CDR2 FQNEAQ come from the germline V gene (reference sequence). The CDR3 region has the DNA TGTGCCAGCAGCTTAGCCAGGGACCGGGAGCTGTTTTTT. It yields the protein CASSLARDRELFF.

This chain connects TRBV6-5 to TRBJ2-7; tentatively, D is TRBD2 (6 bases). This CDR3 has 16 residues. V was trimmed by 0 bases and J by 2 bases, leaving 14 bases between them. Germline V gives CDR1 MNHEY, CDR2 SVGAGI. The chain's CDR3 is CASSYSTGGYPYEQYF. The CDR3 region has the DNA TGTGCCAGCAGTTACTCGACCGGGGGTTATCCCTACGAGCAGTACTTC.

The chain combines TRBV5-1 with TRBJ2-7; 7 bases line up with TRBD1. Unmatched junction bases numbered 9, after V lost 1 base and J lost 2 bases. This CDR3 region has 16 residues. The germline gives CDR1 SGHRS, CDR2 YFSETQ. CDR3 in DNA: TGCGCCAGCAGCTTGTCCCCGACAGGGTTAGCCTACGAGCAGTACTTC. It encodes CASSLSPTGLAYEQYF.

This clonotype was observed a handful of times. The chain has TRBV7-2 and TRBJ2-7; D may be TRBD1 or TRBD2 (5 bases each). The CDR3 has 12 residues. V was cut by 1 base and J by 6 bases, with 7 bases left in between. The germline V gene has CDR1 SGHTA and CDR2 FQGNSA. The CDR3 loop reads CASSLEGTEQYF. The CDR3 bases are TGTGCCAGCAGCTTAGAAGGGACCGAGCAGTACTTC. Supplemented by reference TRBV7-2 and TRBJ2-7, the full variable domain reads GAGVSQSPSNKVTEKGKDVELRCDPISGHTALYWYRQSLGQGLEFLIYFQGNSAPDKSGLPSDRFSAERTGGSVSTLTIQRTQQEDSAVYLCASSLEGTEQYFGPGTRLTVT.

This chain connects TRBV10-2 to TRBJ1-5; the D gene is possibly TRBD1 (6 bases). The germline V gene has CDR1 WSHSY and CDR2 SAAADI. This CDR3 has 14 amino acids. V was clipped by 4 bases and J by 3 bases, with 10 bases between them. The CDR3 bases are TGCGCCAGCAGTGGTACAGGGAACAATCAGCCCCAGCATTTT. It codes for CASSGTGNNQPQHF.

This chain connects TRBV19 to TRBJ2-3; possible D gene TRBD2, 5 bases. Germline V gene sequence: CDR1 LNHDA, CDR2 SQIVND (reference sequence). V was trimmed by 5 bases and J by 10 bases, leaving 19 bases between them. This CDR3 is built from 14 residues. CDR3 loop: CASSASDLRQAQYF. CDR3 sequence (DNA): TGTGCCAGTAGTGCCTCGGACTTGCGTCAGGCGCAGTATTTT.

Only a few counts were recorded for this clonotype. CDR3 protein: CASSYSGGRAGELFF. Here the CDR3 DNA reads TGTGCCAGCAGTTACTCCGGGGGCCGGGCCGGGGAGCTGTTTTTT. The genes are TRBV6-5 and TRBJ2-2, with D perhaps TRBD1 or TRBD2 (6 bases each). V shed 0 bases and J shed 6 bases, with 11 bases lying between them. Germline CDR1 and CDR2: MNHEY and SVGAGI. CDR3 length: 15 residues.

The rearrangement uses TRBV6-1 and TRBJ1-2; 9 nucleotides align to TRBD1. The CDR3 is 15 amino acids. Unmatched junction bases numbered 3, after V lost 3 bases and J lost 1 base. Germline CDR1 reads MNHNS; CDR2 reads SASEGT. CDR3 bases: TGTGCCAGCAGTGACACAGGGGGCATTAACTATGGCTACACCTTC. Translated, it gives CASSDTGGINYGYTF.

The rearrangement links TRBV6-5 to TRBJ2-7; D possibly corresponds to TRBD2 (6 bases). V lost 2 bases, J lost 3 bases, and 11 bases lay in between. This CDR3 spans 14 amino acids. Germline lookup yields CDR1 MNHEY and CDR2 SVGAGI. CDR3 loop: CASSYGGRSYEQYF. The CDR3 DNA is TGTGCCAGCAGTTACGGGGGGAGGAGCTACGAGCAGTACTTC.

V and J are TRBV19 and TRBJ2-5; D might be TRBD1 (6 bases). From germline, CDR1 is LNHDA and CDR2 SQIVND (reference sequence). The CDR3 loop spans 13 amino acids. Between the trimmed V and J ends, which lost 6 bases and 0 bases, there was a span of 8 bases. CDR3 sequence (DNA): TGTGCCAGTAGAACAGGGAACCAAGAGACCCAGTACTTC. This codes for CASRTGNQETQYF.